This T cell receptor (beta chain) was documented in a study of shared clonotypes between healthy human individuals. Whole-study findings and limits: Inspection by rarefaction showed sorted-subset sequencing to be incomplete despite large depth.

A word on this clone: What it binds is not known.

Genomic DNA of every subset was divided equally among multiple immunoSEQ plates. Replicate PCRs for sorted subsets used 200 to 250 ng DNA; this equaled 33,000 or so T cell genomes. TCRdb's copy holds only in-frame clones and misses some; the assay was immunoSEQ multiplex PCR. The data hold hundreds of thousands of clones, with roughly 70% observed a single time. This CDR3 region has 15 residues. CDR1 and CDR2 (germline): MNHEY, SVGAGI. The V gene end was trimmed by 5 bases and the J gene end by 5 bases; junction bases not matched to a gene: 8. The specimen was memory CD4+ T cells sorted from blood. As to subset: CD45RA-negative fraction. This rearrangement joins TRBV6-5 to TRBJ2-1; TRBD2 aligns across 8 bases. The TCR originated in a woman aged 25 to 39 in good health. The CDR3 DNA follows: TGTGCCAGCAGTCTTCGGGGGGGGCCGAACAATGAGCAGTTCTTC. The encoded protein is CASSLRGGPNNEQFF.